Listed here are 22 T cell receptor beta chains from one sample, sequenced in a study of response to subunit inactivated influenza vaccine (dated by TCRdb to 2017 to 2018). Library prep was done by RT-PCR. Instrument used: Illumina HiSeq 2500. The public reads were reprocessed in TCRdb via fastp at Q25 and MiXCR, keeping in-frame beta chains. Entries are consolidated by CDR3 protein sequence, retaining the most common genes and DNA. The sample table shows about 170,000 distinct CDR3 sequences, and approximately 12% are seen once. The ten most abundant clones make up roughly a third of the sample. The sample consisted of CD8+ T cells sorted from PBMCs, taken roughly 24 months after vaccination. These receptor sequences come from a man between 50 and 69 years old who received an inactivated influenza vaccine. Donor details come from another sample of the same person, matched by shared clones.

CDR3 protein: CSASTEPNYGYTF. As DNA, the CDR3 is TGCAGCGCCTCGACCGAACCTAACTATGGCTACACCTTC. V is TRBV29-1 and J is TRBJ1-2; D is unclear. V lost 7 bases, J lost 0 bases, and 12 bases lay in between. CDR3 size: 13 residues. The V gene's germline CDR1 is SQVTM and CDR2 ANQGSEA. Filled out from reference TRBV29-1 and TRBJ1-2, the complete variable domain reads SAVISQKPSRDICQRGTSLTIQCQVDSQVTMMFWYRQQPGQSLTLIATANQGSEATYESGFVIDKFPISRPNLTFSTLTVSNMSPEDSSIYLCSASTEPNYGYTFGSGTRLTVV.

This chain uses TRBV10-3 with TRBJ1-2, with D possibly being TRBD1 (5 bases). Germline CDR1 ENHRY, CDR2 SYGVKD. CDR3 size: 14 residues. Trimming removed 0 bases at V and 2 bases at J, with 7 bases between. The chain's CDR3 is CAISESPGNYGYTF. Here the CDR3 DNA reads TGTGCCATCAGTGAGTCCCCAGGGAACTATGGCTACACCTTC.

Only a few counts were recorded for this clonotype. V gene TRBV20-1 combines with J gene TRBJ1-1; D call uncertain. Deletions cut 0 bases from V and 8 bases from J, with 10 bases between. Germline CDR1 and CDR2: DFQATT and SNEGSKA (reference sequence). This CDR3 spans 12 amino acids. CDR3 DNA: TGCAGTGCTAGAGAGGCCGGGCGCGAAGCTTTCTTT. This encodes CSAREAGREAFF.

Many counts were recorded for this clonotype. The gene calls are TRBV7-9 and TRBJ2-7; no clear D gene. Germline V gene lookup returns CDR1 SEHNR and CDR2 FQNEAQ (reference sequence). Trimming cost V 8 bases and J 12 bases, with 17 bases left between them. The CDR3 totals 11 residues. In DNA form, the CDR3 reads TGTGCCAGCGGAATTGGGTCGCACCGGTACTTC. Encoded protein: CASGIGSHRYF.

CDR3 DNA sequence: TGTGCCAGCGGGCCCAGCTCCTACGAGCAGTACTTC. It specifies CASGPSSYEQYF. This chain connects TRBV27 to TRBJ2-7; D is ambiguous. V gave up 8 bases and J gave up 0 bases, with 8 bases separating them. The V gene's germline CDR1 is MNHEY and CDR2 SMNVEV (reference sequence). The CDR3 runs 12 residues.

The CDR3 sequence: CASSYRREGFYNEQFF. The CDR3 DNA follows: TGTGCCAGCAGTTACCGGCGGGAGGGATTCTACAATGAGCAGTTCTTC. The V call is TRBV6-2 or TRBV6-3, the J call TRBJ2-1; 9 bases are shared with TRBD2. The V gene's germline CDR1 is MNHEY and CDR2 SVGEGT. There are 16 residues in the CDR3. Trimming took 2 bases from V and 3 from J; bases not matched to a gene: 5.

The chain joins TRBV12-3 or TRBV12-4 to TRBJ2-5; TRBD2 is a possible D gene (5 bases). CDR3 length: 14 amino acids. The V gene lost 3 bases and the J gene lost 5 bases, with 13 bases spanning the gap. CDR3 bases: TGTGCCAGCAGTTTGGGCACAGACTACGAGACCCAGTACTTC. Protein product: CASSLGTDYETQYF.

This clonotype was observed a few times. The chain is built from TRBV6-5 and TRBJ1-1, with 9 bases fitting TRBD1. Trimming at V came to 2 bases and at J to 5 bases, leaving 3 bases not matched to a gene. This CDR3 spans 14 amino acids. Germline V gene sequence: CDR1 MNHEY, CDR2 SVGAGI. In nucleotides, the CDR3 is TGTGCCAGCAGTTACGGGACAGGGAGAACTGAAGCTTTCTTT. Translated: CASSYGTGRTEAFF.

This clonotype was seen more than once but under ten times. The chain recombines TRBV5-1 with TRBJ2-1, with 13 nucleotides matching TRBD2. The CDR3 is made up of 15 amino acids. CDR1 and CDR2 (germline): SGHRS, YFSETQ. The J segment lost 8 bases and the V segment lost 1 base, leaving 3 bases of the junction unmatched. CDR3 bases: TGCGCCAGCAGCTTGAGGACTAGCGGGAGAGATGAGCAGTTCTTC. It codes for CASSLRTSGRDEQFF.

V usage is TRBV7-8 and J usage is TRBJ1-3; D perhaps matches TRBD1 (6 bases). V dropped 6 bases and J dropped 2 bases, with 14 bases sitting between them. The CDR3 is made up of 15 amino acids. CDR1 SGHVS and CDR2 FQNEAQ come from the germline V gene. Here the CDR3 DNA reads TGTGCCAGCAGTACAGGACAGTCTGCTGGAAACACCATATATTTT. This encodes CASSTGQSAGNTIYF.

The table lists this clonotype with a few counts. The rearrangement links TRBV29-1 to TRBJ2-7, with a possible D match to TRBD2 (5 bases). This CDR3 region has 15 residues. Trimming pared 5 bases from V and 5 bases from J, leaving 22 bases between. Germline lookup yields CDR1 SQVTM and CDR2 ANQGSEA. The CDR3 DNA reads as TGCAGCGTTTCACCGAGGATGGGAGTCGACCACGAGCAGTACTTC. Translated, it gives CSVSPRMGVDHEQYF.

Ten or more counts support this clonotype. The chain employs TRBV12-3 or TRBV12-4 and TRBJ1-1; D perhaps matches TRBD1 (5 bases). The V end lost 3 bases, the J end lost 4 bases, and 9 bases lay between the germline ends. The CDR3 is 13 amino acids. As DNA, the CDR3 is TGTGCCAGCAGTTTCGCGGGGGTCACTGAAGCTTTCTTT. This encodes CASSFAGVTEAFF.

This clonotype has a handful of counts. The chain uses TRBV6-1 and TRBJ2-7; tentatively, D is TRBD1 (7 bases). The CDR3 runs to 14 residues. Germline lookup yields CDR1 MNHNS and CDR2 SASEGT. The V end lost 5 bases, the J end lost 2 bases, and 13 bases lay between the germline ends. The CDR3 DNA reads TGTGCCAGCAGTACCCAGGGGGGTCCCTACGAGCAGTACTTC. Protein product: CASSTQGGPYEQYF.

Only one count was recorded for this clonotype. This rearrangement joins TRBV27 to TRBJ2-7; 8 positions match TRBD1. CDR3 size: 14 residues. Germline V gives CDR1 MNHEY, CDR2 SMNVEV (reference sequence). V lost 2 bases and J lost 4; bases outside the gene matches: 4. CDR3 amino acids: CASSLADREYEQYF. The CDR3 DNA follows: TGTGCCAGCAGTTTAGCGGACAGGGAATACGAGCAGTACTTC.

The CDR3 spells CASSQGGTGLLYEQYF. As DNA, the CDR3 is TGCGCCAGCAGCCAAGGAGGGACAGGCTTACTCTACGAGCAGTACTTC. V gene TRBV4-1 combines with J gene TRBJ2-7; 8 bases align to TRBD1. Trimming at V came to 1 base and at J to 3 bases, leaving 8 bases not matched to a gene. Germline V gene sequence: CDR1 MGHRA, CDR2 YSYEKL. This CDR3 region has 16 residues.

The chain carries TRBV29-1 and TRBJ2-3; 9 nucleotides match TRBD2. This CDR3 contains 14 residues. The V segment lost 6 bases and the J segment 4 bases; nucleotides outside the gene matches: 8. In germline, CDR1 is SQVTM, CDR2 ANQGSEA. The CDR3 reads CSVSVRGRADTQYF. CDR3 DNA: TGCAGCGTCTCCGTCCGCGGGAGGGCAGATACGCAGTATTTT.

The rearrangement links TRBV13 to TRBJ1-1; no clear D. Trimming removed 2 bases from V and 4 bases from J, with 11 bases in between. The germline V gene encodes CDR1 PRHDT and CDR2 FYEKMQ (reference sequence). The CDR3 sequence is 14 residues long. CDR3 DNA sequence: TGTGCCAGCAGCTTATCTTTTGGGAGCACTGAAGCTTTCTTT. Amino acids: CASSLSFGSTEAFF.

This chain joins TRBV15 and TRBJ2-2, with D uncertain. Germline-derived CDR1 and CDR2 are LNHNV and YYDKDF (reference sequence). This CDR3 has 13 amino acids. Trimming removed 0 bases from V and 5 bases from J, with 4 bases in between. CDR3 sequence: CATSREKTGELFF. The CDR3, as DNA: TGTGCCACCAGCAGAGAAAAAACCGGGGAGCTGTTTTTT. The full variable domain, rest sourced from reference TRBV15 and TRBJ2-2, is DAMVIQNPRYQVTQFGKPVTLSCSQTLNHNVMYWYQQKSSQAPKLLFHYYDKDFNNEADTPDNFQSRRPNTSFCFLDIRSPGLGDTAMYLCATSREKTGELFFGEGSRLTVL.

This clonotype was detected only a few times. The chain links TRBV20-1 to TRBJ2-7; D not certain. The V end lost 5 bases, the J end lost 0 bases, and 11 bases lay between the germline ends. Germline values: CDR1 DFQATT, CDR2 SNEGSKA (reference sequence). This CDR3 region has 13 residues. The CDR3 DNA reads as TGCAGTGCTGAAATTAGGACCTCCTACGAGCAGTACTTC. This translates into CSAEIRTSYEQYF.

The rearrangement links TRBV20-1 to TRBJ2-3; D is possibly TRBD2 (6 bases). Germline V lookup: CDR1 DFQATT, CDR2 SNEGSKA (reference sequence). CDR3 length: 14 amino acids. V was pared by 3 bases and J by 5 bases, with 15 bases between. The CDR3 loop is CSASGRGEQDTQYF. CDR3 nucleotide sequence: TGCAGTGCTAGCGGGCGGGGCGAACAAGATACGCAGTATTTT.

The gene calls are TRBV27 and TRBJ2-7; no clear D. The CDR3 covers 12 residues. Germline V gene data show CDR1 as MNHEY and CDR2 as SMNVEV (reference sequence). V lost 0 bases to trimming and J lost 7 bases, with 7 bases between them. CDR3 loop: CASSLSGLEQYF. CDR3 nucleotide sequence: TGTGCCAGCAGTTTATCAGGGTTGGAGCAGTACTTC.

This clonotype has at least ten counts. CDR3 sequence reads: CASSLTGSGFGGYTF. CDR3 sequence (DNA): TGCGCCAGCAGCCTAACAGGGTCTGGGTTTGGTGGCTACACCTTC. V is TRBV5-1 and J is TRBJ1-2; TRBD1 might be the D (6 bases). This CDR3 has 15 residues. Germline V gene lookup returns CDR1 SGHRS and CDR2 YFSETQ. Trimming stripped 4 bases from V and 7 bases from J, with 20 bases between.